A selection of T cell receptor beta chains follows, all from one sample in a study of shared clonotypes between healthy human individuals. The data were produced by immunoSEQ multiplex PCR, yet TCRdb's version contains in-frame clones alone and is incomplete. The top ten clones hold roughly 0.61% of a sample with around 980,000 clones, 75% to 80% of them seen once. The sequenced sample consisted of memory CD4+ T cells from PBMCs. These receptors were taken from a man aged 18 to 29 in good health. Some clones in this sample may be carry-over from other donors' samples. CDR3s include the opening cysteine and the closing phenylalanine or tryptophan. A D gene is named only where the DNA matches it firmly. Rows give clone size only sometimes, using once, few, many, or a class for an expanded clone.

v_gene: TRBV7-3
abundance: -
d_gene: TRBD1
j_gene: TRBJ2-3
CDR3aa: CASSQGTAPRDTQYF
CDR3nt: TGTGCCAGCAGCCAGGGGACAGCCCCCCGGGATACGCAGTATTTT

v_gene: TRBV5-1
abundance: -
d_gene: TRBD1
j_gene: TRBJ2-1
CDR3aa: CASSSQPTGDNEQFF
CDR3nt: TGCGCCAGCAGCTCCCAACCGACAGGGGACAATGAGCAGTTCTTC

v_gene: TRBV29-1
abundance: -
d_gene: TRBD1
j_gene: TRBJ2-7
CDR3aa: CSVEYRGHEQYF
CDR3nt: TGCAGCGTTGAATACAGGGGTCACGAGCAGTACTTC

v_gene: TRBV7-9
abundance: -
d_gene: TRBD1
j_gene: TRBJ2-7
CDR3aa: CASSLVADRVSYEQYF
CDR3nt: TGTGCCAGCAGCTTAGTAGCTGACAGGGTCTCCTACGAGCAGTACTTC

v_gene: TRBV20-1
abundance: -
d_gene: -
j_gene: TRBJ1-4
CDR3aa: CSVLGGKKLFF
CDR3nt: TGCAGTGTTCTTGGGGGGAAAAAACTGTTTTTT

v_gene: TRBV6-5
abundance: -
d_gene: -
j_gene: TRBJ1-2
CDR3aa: CASSTSGVYGYTF
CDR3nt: TGTGCCAGCAGTACCTCCGGGGTCTATGGCTACACCTTC

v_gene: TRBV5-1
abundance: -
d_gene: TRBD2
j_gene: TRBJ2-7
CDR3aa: CASSLAVASGLYEQYF
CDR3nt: TGCGCCAGCAGCTTGGCCGTGGCTAGCGGTCTCTACGAGCAGTACTTC

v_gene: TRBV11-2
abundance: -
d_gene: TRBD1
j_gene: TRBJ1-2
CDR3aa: CASSALDRERLYGYTF
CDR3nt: TGTGCCAGCAGCGCACTGGACAGGGAAAGACTCTATGGCTACACCTTC

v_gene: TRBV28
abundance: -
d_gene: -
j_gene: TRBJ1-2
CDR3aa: CASSLSGATGGYTF
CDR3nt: TGTGCCAGCAGTTTATCAGGGGCCACTGGTGGCTACACCTTC

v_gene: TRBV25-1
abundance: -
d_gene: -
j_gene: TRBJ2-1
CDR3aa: CASSESSTLGFEQFF
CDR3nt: TGTGCCAGCAGTGAATCCAGTACACTGGGATTTGAGCAGTTCTTC

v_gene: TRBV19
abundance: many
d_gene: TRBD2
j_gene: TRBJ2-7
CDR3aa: CASSMVAGGPNEQYF
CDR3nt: TGTGCCAGTAGTATGGTAGCGGGAGGGCCTAACGAGCAGTACTTC

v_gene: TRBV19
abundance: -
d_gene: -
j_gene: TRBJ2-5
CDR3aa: CASSRGVGETQYF
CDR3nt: TGTGCCAGCAGTCGGGGAGTAGGGGAGACCCAGTACTTC

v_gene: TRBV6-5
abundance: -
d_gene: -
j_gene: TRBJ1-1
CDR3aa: CASSPDVRAAFF
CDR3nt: TGTGCCAGCAGCCCGGACGTACGGGCGGCTTTCTTT

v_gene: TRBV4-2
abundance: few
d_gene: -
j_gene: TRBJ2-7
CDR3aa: CASSQGIRGLVVGTHEQYF
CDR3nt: TGTGCCAGCAGCCAAGGTATAAGGGGGTTAGTCGTTGGTACTCACGAGCAGTACTTC

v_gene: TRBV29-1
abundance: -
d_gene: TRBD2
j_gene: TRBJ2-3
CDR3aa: CSVEDRTSVKWDTQYF
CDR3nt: TGCAGCGTTGAAGATCGCACTAGCGTTAAGTGGGATACGCAGTATTTT

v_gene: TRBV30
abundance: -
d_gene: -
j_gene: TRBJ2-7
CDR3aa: CAWSSERNYEQYF
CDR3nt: TGTGCCTGGAGTTCGGAGAGAAACTACGAGCAGTACTTC

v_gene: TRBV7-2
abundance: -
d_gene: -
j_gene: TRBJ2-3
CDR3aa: CASSLQTRVADTQYF
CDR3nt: TGTGCCAGCAGCTTACAGACTAGGGTGGCAGATACGCAGTATTTT

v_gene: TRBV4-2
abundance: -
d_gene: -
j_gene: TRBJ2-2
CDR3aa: CASSQDRGVGELFF
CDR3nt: TGTGCCAGCAGCCAAGATCGCGGGGTTGGGGAGCTGTTTTTT

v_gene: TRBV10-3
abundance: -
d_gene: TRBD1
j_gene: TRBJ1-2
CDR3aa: CAIGQELNYGYTF
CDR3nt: TGTGCCATTGGACAGGAGCTTAACTATGGCTACACCTTC

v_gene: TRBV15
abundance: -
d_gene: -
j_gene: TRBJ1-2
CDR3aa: CATSRDSISYGYTF
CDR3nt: TGTGCCACCAGCAGAGACAGCATCAGCTATGGCTACACCTTC

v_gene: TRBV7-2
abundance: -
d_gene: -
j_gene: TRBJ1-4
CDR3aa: CASSARVQPNEKLFF
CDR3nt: TGTGCCAGCAGCGCCAGGGTTCAGCCTAATGAAAAACTGTTTTTT

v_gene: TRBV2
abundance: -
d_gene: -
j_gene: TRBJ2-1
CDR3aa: CASSGGRGSYNEQFF
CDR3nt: TGTGCCAGCAGTGGGGGGCGGGGCTCCTACAATGAGCAGTTCTTC